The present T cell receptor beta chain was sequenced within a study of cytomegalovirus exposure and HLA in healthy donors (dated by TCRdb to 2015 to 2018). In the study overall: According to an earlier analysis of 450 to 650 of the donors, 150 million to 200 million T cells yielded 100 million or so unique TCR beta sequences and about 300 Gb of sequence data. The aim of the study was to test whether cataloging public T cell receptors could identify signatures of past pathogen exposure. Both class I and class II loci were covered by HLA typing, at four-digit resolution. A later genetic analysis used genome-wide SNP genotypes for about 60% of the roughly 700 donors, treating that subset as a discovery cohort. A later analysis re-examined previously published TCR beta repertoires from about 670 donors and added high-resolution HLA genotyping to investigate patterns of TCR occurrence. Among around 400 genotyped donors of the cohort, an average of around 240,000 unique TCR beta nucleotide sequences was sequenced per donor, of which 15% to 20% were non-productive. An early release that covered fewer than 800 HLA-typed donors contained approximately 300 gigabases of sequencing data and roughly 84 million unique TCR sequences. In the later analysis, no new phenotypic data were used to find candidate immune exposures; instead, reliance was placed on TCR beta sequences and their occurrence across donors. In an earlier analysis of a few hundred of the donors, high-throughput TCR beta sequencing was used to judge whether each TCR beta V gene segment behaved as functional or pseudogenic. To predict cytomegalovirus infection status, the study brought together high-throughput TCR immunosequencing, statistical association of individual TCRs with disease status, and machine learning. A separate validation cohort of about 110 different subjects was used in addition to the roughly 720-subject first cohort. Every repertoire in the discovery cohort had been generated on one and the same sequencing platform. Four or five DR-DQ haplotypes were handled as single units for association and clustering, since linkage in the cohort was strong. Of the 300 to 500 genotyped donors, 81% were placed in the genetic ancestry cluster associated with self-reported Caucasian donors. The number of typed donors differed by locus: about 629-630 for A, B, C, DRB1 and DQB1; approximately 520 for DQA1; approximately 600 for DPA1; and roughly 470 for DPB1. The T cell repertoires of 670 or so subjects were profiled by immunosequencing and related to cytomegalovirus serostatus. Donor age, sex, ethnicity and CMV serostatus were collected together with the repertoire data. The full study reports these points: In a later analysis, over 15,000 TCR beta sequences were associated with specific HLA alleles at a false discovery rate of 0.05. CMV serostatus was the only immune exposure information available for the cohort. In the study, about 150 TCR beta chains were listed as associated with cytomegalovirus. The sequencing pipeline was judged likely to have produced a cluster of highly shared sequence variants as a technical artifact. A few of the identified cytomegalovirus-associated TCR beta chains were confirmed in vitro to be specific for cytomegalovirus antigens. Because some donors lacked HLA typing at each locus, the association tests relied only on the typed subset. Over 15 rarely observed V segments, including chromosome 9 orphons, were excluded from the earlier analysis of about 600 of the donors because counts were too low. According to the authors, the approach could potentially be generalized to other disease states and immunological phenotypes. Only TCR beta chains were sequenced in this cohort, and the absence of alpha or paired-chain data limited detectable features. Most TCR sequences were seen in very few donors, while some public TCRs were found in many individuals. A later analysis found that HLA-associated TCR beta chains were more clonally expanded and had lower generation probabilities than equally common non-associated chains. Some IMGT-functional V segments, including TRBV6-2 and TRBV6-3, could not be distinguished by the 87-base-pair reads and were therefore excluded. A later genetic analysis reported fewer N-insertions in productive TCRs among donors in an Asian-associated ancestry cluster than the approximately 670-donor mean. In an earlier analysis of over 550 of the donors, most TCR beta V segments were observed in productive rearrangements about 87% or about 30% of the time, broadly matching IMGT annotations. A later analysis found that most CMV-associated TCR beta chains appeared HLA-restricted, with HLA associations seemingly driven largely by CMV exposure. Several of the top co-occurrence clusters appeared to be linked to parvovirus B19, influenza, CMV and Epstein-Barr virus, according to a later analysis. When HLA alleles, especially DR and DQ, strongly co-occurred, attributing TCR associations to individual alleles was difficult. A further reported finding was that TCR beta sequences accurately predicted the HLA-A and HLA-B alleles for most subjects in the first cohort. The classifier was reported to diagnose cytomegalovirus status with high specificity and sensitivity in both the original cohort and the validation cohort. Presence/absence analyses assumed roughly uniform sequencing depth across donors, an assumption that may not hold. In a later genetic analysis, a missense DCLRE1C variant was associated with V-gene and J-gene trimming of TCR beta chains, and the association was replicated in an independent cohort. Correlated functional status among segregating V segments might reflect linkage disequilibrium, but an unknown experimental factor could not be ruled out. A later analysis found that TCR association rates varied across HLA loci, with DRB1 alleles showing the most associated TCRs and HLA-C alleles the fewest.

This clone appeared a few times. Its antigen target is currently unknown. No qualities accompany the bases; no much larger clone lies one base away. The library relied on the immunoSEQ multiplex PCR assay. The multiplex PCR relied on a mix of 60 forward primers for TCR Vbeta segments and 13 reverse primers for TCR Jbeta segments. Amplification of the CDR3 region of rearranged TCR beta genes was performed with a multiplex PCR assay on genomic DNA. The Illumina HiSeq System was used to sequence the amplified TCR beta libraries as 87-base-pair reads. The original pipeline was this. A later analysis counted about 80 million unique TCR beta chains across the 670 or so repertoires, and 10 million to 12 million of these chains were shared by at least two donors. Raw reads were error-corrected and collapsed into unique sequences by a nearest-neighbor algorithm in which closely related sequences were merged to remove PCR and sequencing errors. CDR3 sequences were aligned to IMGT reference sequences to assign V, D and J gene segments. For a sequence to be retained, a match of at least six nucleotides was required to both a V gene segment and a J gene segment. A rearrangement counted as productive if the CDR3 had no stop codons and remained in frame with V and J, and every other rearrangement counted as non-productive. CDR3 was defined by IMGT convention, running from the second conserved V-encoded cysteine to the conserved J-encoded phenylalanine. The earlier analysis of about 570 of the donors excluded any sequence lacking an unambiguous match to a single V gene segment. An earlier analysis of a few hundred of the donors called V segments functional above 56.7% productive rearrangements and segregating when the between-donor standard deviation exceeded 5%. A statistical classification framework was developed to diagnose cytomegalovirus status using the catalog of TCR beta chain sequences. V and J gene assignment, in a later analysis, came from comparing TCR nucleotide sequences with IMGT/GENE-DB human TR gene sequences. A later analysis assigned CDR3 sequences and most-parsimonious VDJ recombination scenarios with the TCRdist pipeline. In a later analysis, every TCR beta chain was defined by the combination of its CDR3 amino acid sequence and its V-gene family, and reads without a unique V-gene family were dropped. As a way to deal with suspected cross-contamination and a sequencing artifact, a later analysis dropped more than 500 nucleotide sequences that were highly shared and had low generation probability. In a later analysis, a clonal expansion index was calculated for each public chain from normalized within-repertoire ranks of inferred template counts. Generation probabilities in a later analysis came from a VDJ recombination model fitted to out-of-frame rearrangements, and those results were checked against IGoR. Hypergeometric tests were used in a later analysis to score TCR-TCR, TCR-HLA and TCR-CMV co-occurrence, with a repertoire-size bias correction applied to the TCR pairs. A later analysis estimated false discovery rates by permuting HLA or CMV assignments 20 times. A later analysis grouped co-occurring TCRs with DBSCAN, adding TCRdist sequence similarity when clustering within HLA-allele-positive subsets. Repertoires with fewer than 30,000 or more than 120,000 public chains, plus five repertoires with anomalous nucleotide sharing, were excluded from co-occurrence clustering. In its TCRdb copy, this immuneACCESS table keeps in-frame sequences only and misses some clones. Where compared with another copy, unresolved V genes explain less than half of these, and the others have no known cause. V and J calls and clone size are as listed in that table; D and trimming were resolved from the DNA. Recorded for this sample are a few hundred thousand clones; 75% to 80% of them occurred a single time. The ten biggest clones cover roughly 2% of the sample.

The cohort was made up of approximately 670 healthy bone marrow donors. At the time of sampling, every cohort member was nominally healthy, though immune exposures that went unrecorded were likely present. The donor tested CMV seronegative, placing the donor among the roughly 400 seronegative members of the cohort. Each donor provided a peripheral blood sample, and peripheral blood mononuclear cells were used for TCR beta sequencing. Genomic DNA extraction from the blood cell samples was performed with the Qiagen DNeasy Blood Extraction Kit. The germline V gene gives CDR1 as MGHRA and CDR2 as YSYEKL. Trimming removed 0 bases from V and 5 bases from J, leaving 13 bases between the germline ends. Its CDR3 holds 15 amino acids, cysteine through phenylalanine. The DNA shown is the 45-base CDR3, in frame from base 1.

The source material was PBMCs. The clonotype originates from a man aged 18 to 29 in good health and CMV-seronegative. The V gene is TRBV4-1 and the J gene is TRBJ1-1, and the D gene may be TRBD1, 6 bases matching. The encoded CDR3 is CASSQDSQGTTEAFF. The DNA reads TGCGCCAGCAGCCAAGACTCCCAGGGGACGACTGAAGCTTTCTTT.